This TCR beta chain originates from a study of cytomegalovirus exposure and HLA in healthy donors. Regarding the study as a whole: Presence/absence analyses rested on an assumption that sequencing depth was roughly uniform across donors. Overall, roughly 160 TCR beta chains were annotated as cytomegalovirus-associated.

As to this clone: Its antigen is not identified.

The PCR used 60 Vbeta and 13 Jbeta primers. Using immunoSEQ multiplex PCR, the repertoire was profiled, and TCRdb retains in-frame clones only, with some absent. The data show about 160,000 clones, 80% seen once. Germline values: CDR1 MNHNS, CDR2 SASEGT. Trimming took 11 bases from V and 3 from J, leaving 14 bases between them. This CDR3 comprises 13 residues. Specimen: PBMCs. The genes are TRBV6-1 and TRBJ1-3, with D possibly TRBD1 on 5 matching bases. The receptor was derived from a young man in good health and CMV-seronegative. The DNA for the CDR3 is TGTGCCTCACAAGGGGTAAATGGAAACACCATATATTTT. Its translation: CASQGVNGNTIYF.